This entry lists 21 T cell receptor beta chains sequenced from one sample in a study of blood T cells in healthy people across ages. Alongside a J-beta primer mix, a sample-barcoded 5' primer served in a second PCR lasting roughly 7 to 11 cycles. One entry per CDR3 protein results from TCRdb running MiXCR on the 5' RACE reads. The data show around 1,900,000 distinct CDR3 sequences, more than 35% seen once. The specimen sequenced was blood. The source of these receptors is a human donor in good health.

This clonotype was found a few times. The chain carries TRBV4-1 and TRBJ2-5; 7 bases are a match to TRBD1. This CDR3 is built from 16 residues. V gave up 4 bases and J gave up 5 bases; unmatched junction bases: 13. The germline V gene has CDR1 MGHRA and CDR2 YSYEKL. CDR3 nucleotides: TGCGCCAGCAGCCGTCAAGGACAGGTGGGATTGGAGACCCAGTACTTC. This sequence encodes CASSRQGQVGLETQYF.

The chain recombines TRBV12-3 or TRBV12-4 with TRBJ1-2, with 7 bases matching TRBD1. CDR3 size: 13 residues. Trimming removed 6 bases from V and 8 bases from J; junction bases left unmatched: 9. The CDR3 DNA reads TGTGCCAGCAGCTTTCTCGACAGGGCGGGCTACACCTTC. Its protein product is CASSFLDRAGYTF.

The J gene is TRBJ1-2, the V gene TRBV12-3 or TRBV12-4; D gene unclear. The CDR3 extends over 15 amino acids. The V gene lost 6 bases and the J gene lost 4 bases, with 18 bases spanning the gap. CDR3 DNA: TGTGCCAGCAGCCAGGCCGAGCCGGGCTCCTATGGCTACACCTTC. Its translation is CASSQAEPGSYGYTF.

This rearrangement joins TRBV5-1 to TRBJ2-3; D possibly corresponds to TRBD2 (5 bases). The germline CDR1 and CDR2 sequences are SGHRS and YFSETQ. The CDR3 sequence is 14 residues long. Trimming shortened V by 4 bases and J by 5 bases, and 14 bases separated the two germline ends. In DNA, the CDR3 is TGCGCCAGCAGCGTTTCCGATCGGGGAGATACGCAGTATTTT. Protein product: CASSVSDRGDTQYF.

The chain combines TRBV10-3 with TRBJ2-1; possible D gene TRBD1, 6 bases. CDR1 and CDR2 (germline): ENHRY, SYGVKD. The CDR3 has 13 residues. V lost 11 bases, J lost 0 bases, and 11 bases lay in between. The CDR3 sequence: CAAGQSSYNEQFF. The CDR3 nucleotides are TGTGCCGCCGGACAGAGCTCCTACAATGAGCAGTTCTTC.

This chain links TRBV29-1 with TRBJ1-2; D may be TRBD1 (6 bases). V shed 6 bases and J shed 8 bases, with 19 bases lying between them. Germline lookup yields CDR1 SQVTM and CDR2 ANQGSEA. This CDR3 comprises 13 residues. Here the CDR3 reads CSVISGDTGGYTF. In DNA, the CDR3 is TGCAGCGTCATCTCGGGGGACACCGGCGGCTACACCTTC.

This clonotype was seen a handful of times. The chain recombines TRBV7-2 with TRBJ1-5; D gene ambiguous. CDR3 size: 13 residues. Germline V lookup: CDR1 SGHTA, CDR2 FQGNSA. The V end lost 2 bases, the J end lost 5 bases, and 7 bases lay between the germline ends. The CDR3 protein is CASSLMADQPQHF. CDR3 DNA: TGTGCCAGCAGCTTAATGGCAGATCAGCCCCAGCATTTT. Combining the CDR3 with reference TRBV7-2 and TRBJ1-5 gives the whole variable domain GAGVSQSPSNKVTEKGKDVELRCDPISGHTALYWYRQSLGQGLEFLIYFQGNSAPDKSGLPSDRFSAERTGGSVSTLTIQRTQQEDSAVYLCASSLMADQPQHFGDGTRLSIL.

The table lists this clonotype with a few counts. The rearrangement links TRBV7-2 to TRBJ1-2, with D hard to call. V was clipped by 4 bases and J by 5 bases, with 8 bases between them. The CDR3 is made up of 12 amino acids. Germline V CDR1 and CDR2: SGHTA, FQGNSA. The CDR3 is CASSSYGYGYTF. The CDR3 coding sequence is TGTGCCAGCAGCTCCTACGGGTATGGCTACACCTTC.

A few counts support this clonotype. The chain is built from TRBV5-1 and TRBJ2-3; TRBD1 might be the D (5 bases). Trimming removed 0 bases at V and 6 bases at J, with 14 bases between. The CDR3 totals 15 residues. Germline V gene data show CDR1 as SGHRS and CDR2 as YFSETQ. CDR3 in DNA: TGCGCCAGCAGCTTGGACAGGCCGCTTGGGGATACGCAGTATTTT. Protein product: CASSLDRPLGDTQYF.

V and J are TRBV5-6 and TRBJ1-6; no clear D. There are 14 residues in the CDR3. Trimming cost V 2 bases and J 9 bases, with 12 bases left between them. Germline-derived CDR1 and CDR2 are SGHDT and YYEEEE. Written as DNA, the CDR3 is TGTGCCAGCAGCTTCAGAGGGTACGGTTCACCCCTCCACTTT. Amino acid sequence: CASSFRGYGSPLHF. Full variable domain (remainder filled in from reference TRBV5-6 and TRBJ1-6): DAGVTQSPTHLIKTRGQQVTLRCSPKSGHDTVSWYQQALGQGPQFIFQYYEEEERQRGNFPDRFSGHQFPNYSSELNVNALLLGDSALYLCASSFRGYGSPLHFGNGTRLTVT.

A few counts support this clonotype. V usage is TRBV4-3 and J usage is TRBJ1-2; no clear D. The CDR3 has 16 amino acids. The V end was cut by 0 bases, the J end by 2 bases, with 13 bases between. Looked up from germline, CDR1 is LGHNA and CDR2 is YSLEER. Here the CDR3 reads CASSQDLRTLNYGYTF. The CDR3 DNA reads TGCGCCAGCAGCCAAGATCTCCGCACTCTGAACTATGGCTACACCTTC.

There are a few counts of this clonotype. The J gene is TRBJ2-5, the V gene TRBV12-3 or TRBV12-4, with 7 bases fitting TRBD2. The J call may be faulty, since TRBJ2-7 better matches the DNA end. This CDR3 comprises 13 residues. The CDR3 sequence: CASSHGTIGEQYF. As DNA, the CDR3 is TGTGCCAGCAGTCACGGGACTATAGGCGAGCAGTACTTC.

Only a few counts were recorded for this clonotype. This sequence joins TRBV28 and TRBJ1-5; no definite D call. CDR1 MDHEN and CDR2 SYDVKM come from the germline V gene. CDR3 length equals 13 residues. V was pared by 6 bases and J by 6 bases, with 12 bases between. Here the CDR3 reads CASSLRERQPQHF. The CDR3 coding sequence is TGTGCCAGCAGCCTTCGTGAACGTCAGCCCCAGCATTTT.

V gene TRBV6-2 or TRBV6-3 combines with J gene TRBJ2-7; 9 bases are shared with TRBD1. TRBJ2-5 matches the DNA end more closely, so the J call is doubtful. This CDR3 has 15 amino acids. Germline CDR1 is MNHEY and CDR2 is SVGEGT. In nucleotides, the CDR3 is TGTGCCAGCAGTTACGTAACAGGGGGCGTGGAGACCCAGTACTTC. It translates to CASSYVTGGVETQYF.

Turning to this clonotype: Given a much more abundant clone one base away, this may be a read error. This chain joins TRBV20-1 and TRBJ2-3; D is perhaps TRBD1 (6 bases). This CDR3 contains 14 residues. Germline lookup yields CDR1 DFQATT and CDR2 SNEGSKA (reference sequence). The ends were cut back, 5 bases at V and 4 bases at J, with 16 bases in the middle. The DNA of the CDR3 is TGCAGTGCTTTGACAGGCGTGGACGCAGATACGCAGTATTTT. Its protein is CSALTGVDADTQYF.

The chain carries TRBV2 and TRBJ1-4, with D hard to call. Germline values: CDR1 SNHLY, CDR2 FYNNEI. The CDR3 runs 13 residues. Trimming removed 7 bases from V and 2 bases from J, with 8 bases in between. CDR3 region: CASITETNEKLFF. The CDR3, as DNA: TGTGCCAGCATCACGGAGACTAATGAAAAACTGTTTTTT. Based on the CDR3 plus reference TRBV2 and TRBJ1-4, the full variable domain is EPEVTQTPSHQVTQMGQEVILRCVPISNHLYFYWYRQILGQKVEFLVSFYNNEISEKSEIFDDQFSVERPDGSNFTLKIRSTKLEDSAMYFCASITETNEKLFFGSGTQLSVL.

The V and J genes are TRBV19 and TRBJ2-1, with D possibly being TRBD1 (5 bases). The CDR3 runs 15 residues. V lost 8 bases and J 0 bases, leaving 14 bases between the germline ends. Germline CDR1 reads LNHDA; CDR2 reads SQIVND (reference sequence). The CDR3 DNA reads as TGTGCCAGTTCGACAGATACTGGCTCCTACAATGAGCAGTTCTTC. Translation: CASSTDTGSYNEQFF.

V usage is TRBV28 and J usage is TRBJ2-7; possible D gene TRBD2, 7 bases. Gene TRBJ2-5 matches the end of the DNA better, so the J call may be wrong. The CDR3 consists of 16 residues. Looked up from germline, CDR1 is MDHEN and CDR2 is SYDVKM. CDR3 DNA: TGTGCCAGCAGTTTATGGAAGGGGGGGCCTTCAGAGACCCAGTACTTC. Protein product: CASSLWKGGPSETQYF.

This clonotype was seen only a few times. J is TRBJ1-2 and V is TRBV6-5; 7 positions agree with TRBD1. Trimming took 0 bases from V and 0 from J; bases not matched to a gene: 7. CDR3 length: 17 amino acids. The germline V gene has CDR1 MNHEY and CDR2 SVGAGI. Here the CDR3 DNA reads TGTGCCAGCAGTTACTCATGGACAGGCCGAGCTAACTATGGCTACACCTTC. As protein: CASSYSWTGRANYGYTF.

V is TRBV6-4 and J is TRBJ2-1; D is perhaps TRBD1 (6 bases). This CDR3 region has 15 residues. V lost 3 bases and J lost 4, with 13 bases in between. Per germline, CDR1 MRHNA and CDR2 SNTAGT. CDR3 loop: CASSDEGVAYNEQFF. Here the CDR3 DNA reads TGTGCCAGCAGTGATGAGGGGGTTGCTTACAATGAGCAGTTCTTC.

This clonotype was picked up a small number of times. The rearrangement joins TRBV28 to TRBJ2-7; 10 bases align to TRBD1. V lost 7 bases and J lost 2; bases outside the gene matches: 8. CDR1 and CDR2 from the germline V gene are MDHEN and SYDVKM. This CDR3 comprises 15 residues. The CDR3 here is CASNPGQGVTYEQYF. In nucleotides, the CDR3 is TGTGCCAGCAACCCTGGACAGGGGGTCACCTACGAGCAGTACTTC. The whole variable domain, remainder taken from reference TRBV28 and TRBJ2-7, is DVKVTQSSRYLVKRTGEKVFLECVQDMDHENMFWYRQDPGLGLRLIYFSYDVKMKEKGDIPEGYSVSREKKERFSLILESASTNQTSMYLCASNPGQGVTYEQYFGPGTRLTVT.